A single sample gave rise to the 25 T cell receptor beta chains below, sequenced in a study of read filtering for tumor transcriptome and immune sequencing (dated by TCRdb to 2018 to 2020). The listed sequencing device is Illumina HiSeq 4000. TCR libraries were constructed from roughly 400 ng RNA using the Immunoverse kit, and molecular barcoded adaptors covering alpha/delta and beta/gamma chains were employed. The public reads were run again by TCRdb, first through fastp at Q25 and then through MiXCR, and only productive beta chains were kept. Rows merge per CDR3 protein into single entries with the most common DNA and genes. This sample holds over 25,000 distinct CDR3 sequences; approximately 15% were observed only once. The ten largest clones capture around 43% of the sample. The specimen sequenced was a population of CD138-negative cells sorted from bone marrow. What the cell subset or site label conveys for this sample: bone marrow mononuclear cells depleted of CD138+ plasma/myeloma cells by negative magnetic selection. The receptors derive from a donor at least 40 years old with multiple myeloma.

This clonotype has a count of ten or more. The genes are TRBV19 and TRBJ2-2; D is undetermined. The germline V gene encodes CDR1 LNHDA and CDR2 SQIVND (reference sequence). The CDR3 sequence is 14 residues long. V lost 8 bases and J lost 4, with 14 bases in between. The CDR3 loop is CASQTSKATGELFF. The DNA for the CDR3 is TGTGCCAGTCAGACATCCAAGGCCACCGGGGAGCTGTTTTTT.

The gene calls are TRBV29-1 and TRBJ2-7; D uncertain. In germline, CDR1 is SQVTM, CDR2 ANQGSEA. V was shortened by 4 bases and J by 5 bases, with 9 bases between the two germline ends. This CDR3 has 11 residues. In DNA form, the CDR3 reads TGCAGCGTTGTCGAGTTCAACGAGCAGTACTTC. Amino acid sequence: CSVVEFNEQYF.

Turning to this clonotype: A far larger clone is a single base away, which makes a read error likely. This chain uses TRBV6-5 with TRBJ1-5; 9 bases map to TRBD1. CDR1 is MNHEY and CDR2 is SVGAGI in the germline V gene. The CDR3 contains 15 residues. CDR3 region: CAGRPGQGWNQPQHF. The DNA of the CDR3 is TGTGCCGGCAGGCCCGGACAGGGGTGGAATCAGCCCCAGCATTTT.

This clonotype was seen a few times. Being one base from a much bigger clone, this may be a read error. The CDR3, as DNA: TGTGCCGCCAGTGATTATCACAACCAGAGGAGTGAGCAGTTCTTC. Encoded protein: CAASDYHNQRSEQFF. The chain combines TRBV24-1 with TRBJ2-1; no firm D call. CDR1 is KGHDR, CDR2 SFDVKD, per germline. This CDR3 has 15 residues.

The table lists this clonotype with many counts. This chain joins TRBV11-3 and TRBJ2-1; 12 nucleotides agree with TRBD2. Trimming at V came to 0 bases and at J to 0 bases, leaving 6 bases not matched to a gene. This CDR3 is built from 19 residues. Germline CDR1 reads SGHNT; CDR2 reads YENEEA. This CDR3 is CASSLDWLAGGSSYNEQFF. The CDR3 DNA reads as TGTGCCAGCAGCTTAGATTGGCTAGCGGGAGGGAGCTCCTACAATGAGCAGTTCTTC.

This clonotype was seen many times. This chain joins TRBV29-1 and TRBJ2-5; no reliable D call. V lost 2 bases to trimming and J lost 1 base, with 8 bases between them. The CDR3 contains 13 residues. CDR1 SQVTM and CDR2 ANQGSEA come from the germline V gene. DNA for the CDR3: TGCAGCGTTGAACCCCCCGCCCAAGAGACCCAGTACTTC. Protein product: CSVEPPAQETQYF.

There are many counts of this clonotype. This rearrangement joins TRBV18 to TRBJ2-5, with TRBD1 matching 7 bases. CDR1 and CDR2 (germline): KGHSH, LQKENI. The CDR3 is 14 residues long. V shed 3 bases and J 4 bases; nucleotides not matched to a gene: 5. The CDR3 DNA reads TGTGCCAGCTCACCGAACAGGGGAGTAGAGACCCAGTACTTC. This codes for CASSPNRGVETQYF.

This clonotype came up many times. The J gene is TRBJ1-5, the V gene TRBV7-9; no clear D gene. The CDR3 is made up of 14 amino acids. From germline, CDR1 is SEHNR and CDR2 FQNEAQ (reference sequence). Between the trimmed V and J ends, which lost 5 bases and 2 bases, there was a span of 10 bases. CDR3 sequence (DNA): TGTGCCAGCAGCCCGGATTGGGGCAATCAGCCCCAGCATTTT. Encoded protein: CASSPDWGNQPQHF.

This clonotype occurred a few times. The rearrangement uses TRBV11-2 and TRBJ2-7, with unresolved D. This CDR3 is built from 13 residues. Germline lookup yields CDR1 SGHAT and CDR2 FQNNGV. V was pared by 5 bases and J by 7 bases, with 15 bases between. CDR3 region: CASSVAIRWEQYF. The CDR3 region has the DNA TGTGCCAGCAGCGTAGCAATCCGGTGGGAGCAGTACTTC.

This clonotype was recorded many times. The chain joins TRBV11-2 to TRBJ2-7; 7 bases are shared with TRBD1. Germline trimming cut 3 bases from V and 0 bases from J; bases unmatched to any gene: 5. In germline, CDR1 is SGHAT, CDR2 FQNNGV. The CDR3 extends over 15 amino acids. This CDR3 is CASSFGTVSSYEQYF. The DNA for the CDR3 is TGTGCCAGCAGCTTCGGGACAGTGAGCTCCTACGAGCAGTACTTC.

For this clonotype: This is likely an artifact of a read error, given a far larger clone one base away. The V gene is TRBV7-9, the J gene TRBJ2-1, with a weak D call TRBD2 (6 bases). Germline lookup yields CDR1 SEHNR and CDR2 FQNEAQ (reference sequence). V dropped 5 bases and J dropped 6 bases, with 17 bases sitting between them. This CDR3 is 15 amino acids long. The CDR3 bases are TGTGCCAGCAGCACCCCCGCCGGGACTGTCAATGAGCAGTTCTTC. Translation: CASSTPAGTVNEQFF.

In its sample, this clonotype was seen many times. The chain uses TRBV20-1 and TRBJ2-7; 7 nucleotides line up with TRBD1. The CDR3 runs to 15 residues. From germline, CDR1 is DFQATT and CDR2 SNEGSKA (reference sequence). The V and J ends lost 3 bases and 6 bases, in that order; junction bases with no gene match: 14. CDR3 bases: TGCAGTGCTAGTCTCAATTGGGACAGTTACTCCGAGCAGTACTTC. Encoded protein: CSASLNWDSYSEQYF.

This clonotype was found many times. The V call is TRBV11-2, the J call TRBJ2-3; TRBD2 agrees at 9 bases. Looked up from germline, CDR1 is SGHAT and CDR2 is FQNNGV. The CDR3 covers 16 residues. With V trimmed by 0 bases and J by 4 bases, 5 bases remained unmatched. DNA for the CDR3: TGTGCCAGCAGCTTAGAGGGTCTAGCGGGATCAGATACGCAGTATTTT. Translated: CASSLEGLAGSDTQYF.

There are many counts of this clonotype. The V and J genes are TRBV6-2 or TRBV6-3 and TRBJ1-6; D is perhaps TRBD1 (6 bases). The CDR3 consists of 14 residues. Germline-derived CDR1 and CDR2 are MNHEY and SVGEGT. V shed 6 bases and J shed 10 bases, with 16 bases lying between them. The CDR3 region is CASRLGQLSSPLHF. CDR3 in DNA: TGTGCCAGCAGATTAGGACAGCTGTCCTCACCCCTCCACTTT.

Many counts were recorded for this clonotype. This chain uses TRBV27 with TRBJ1-2; D not certain. Germline V gene sequence: CDR1 MNHEY, CDR2 SMNVEV (reference sequence). The CDR3 loop spans 14 amino acids. V dropped 2 bases and J dropped 5 bases, with 12 bases sitting between them. CDR3 nucleotides: TGTGCCAGCAGTTTAGACGCGGGCTATTATGGCTACACCTTC. It translates to CASSLDAGYYGYTF.

Regarding this clonotype: The junction departs from germline at one end; a sequencing error may be responsible. This chain uses TRBV9 with TRBJ2-1, with TRBD2 matching 7 bases. CDR1 is SGDLS, CDR2 YYNGEE, per germline. This CDR3 is 16 amino acids long. In DNA, the CDR3 is TGTGCCTGCAGCGTAGTGGGAAGCGGGGATTACAATGAGCAGTTCTTC. Protein: CACSVVGSGDYNEQFF.

There are many counts of this clonotype. The rearrangement joins TRBV28 to TRBJ2-7, with D unclear. Germline values: CDR1 MDHEN, CDR2 SYDVKM. The CDR3 sequence is 13 residues long. V gave up 2 bases and J gave up 7 bases, with 12 bases separating them. CDR3 DNA sequence: TGTGCCAGCAGTTTACAAGAGTCCCGGGAGCAGTACTTC. Its protein is CASSLQESREQYF. Full variable domain (missing parts from reference TRBV28 and TRBJ2-7): DVKVTQSSRYLVKRTGEKVFLECVQDMDHENMFWYRQDPGLGLRLIYFSYDVKMKEKGDIPEGYSVSREKKERFSLILESASTNQTSMYLCASSLQESREQYFGPGTRLTVT.

The sample holds many counts of this clonotype. V usage is TRBV2 and J usage is TRBJ2-3; the D gene could be TRBD1 or TRBD2 (6 bases each). CDR1 and CDR2 (germline): SNHLY, FYNNEI. The CDR3 is 15 amino acids. V was clipped by 5 bases and J by 4 bases, with 16 bases between them. CDR3 sequence: CASSLPGAQADTQYF. CDR3 nucleotide sequence: TGTGCCAGCAGTCTTCCGGGGGCACAGGCAGATACGCAGTATTTT.

On this clonotype: Since the CDR3 does not end with the conserved phenylalanine or tryptophan, this likely comes from a read error. The rearrangement joins TRBV11-2 to TRBJ2-1, with D possibly matching TRBD2 (5 bases). V was pared by 5 bases and J by 10 bases, with 15 bases between. The CDR3 runs 13 residues. Germline lookup yields CDR1 SGHAT and CDR2 FQNNGV. This CDR3 is CASSQGSLSEQFS. In nucleotides, the CDR3 is TGTGCCAGCAGCCAAGGGAGTTTAAGCGAGCAGTTCTCC.

This clonotype was observed many times. The chain recombines TRBV30 with TRBJ1-1; no reliable D call. Germline CDR1 is GTSNPN and CDR2 is SVGIG (reference sequence). This CDR3 is built from 13 residues. V was trimmed by 1 base and J by 6 bases, leaving 12 bases between them. CDR3 loop: CAWSAITVAEAFF. In DNA form, the CDR3 reads TGTGCCTGGAGTGCTATCACCGTGGCTGAAGCTTTCTTT.

The table lists this clonotype with many counts. This chain uses TRBV5-1 with TRBJ2-1; TRBD2 matches 7 bases. V lost 2 bases and J lost 6; bases outside the gene matches: 5. There are 14 residues in the CDR3. Looked up from germline, CDR1 is SGHRS and CDR2 is YFSETQ. The CDR3 nucleotides read TGCGCCAGCAGCTTTATCCGCGGGAGCAATGAGCAGTTCTTC. This translates into CASSFIRGSNEQFF.

The sample holds many counts of this clonotype. The rearrangement joins TRBV12-3 or TRBV12-4 to TRBJ2-5; 8 bases align to TRBD2. J lost 5 bases, V lost 2 bases, and 7 bases had no gene match. The CDR3 is 15 amino acids. This chain's CDR3 is CASSLLAGLRETQYF. Here the CDR3 DNA reads TGTGCCAGCAGTTTATTAGCGGGACTTCGGGAGACCCAGTACTTC.

This clonotype was observed at least ten times. CDR3: CSAKGLAALSTDTQYF. For the CDR3, the DNA is TGCAGTGCCAAGGGACTAGCGGCCCTTAGCACAGATACGCAGTATTTT. This chain uses TRBV20-1 with TRBJ2-3, with 11 bases lining up with TRBD2. The CDR3 contains 16 residues. Per the germline V gene, CDR1 is DFQATT and CDR2 is SNEGSKA (reference sequence). V trimming: 6 bases; J trimming: 0 bases; junction bases outside the gene matches: 8.

By frequency in the sample, this clonotype is medium-sized. The J gene is TRBJ2-1, the V gene TRBV7-9; D may be TRBD1 (6 bases). V was cut by 6 bases and J by 8 bases, with 23 bases left in between. The CDR3 is 16 residues long. The germline V gene has CDR1 SEHNR and CDR2 FQNEAQ (reference sequence). This CDR3 reads CASSFGRTGFGDEQFF. The CDR3 DNA follows: TGTGCCAGCAGTTTCGGGCGCACAGGGTTTGGGGATGAGCAGTTCTTC.

The table lists this clonotype with many counts. The chain couples TRBV28 to TRBJ1-5; tentatively, D is TRBD1 (6 bases). Looked up from germline, CDR1 is MDHEN and CDR2 is SYDVKM. CDR3 size: 14 residues. Trimming stripped 4 bases from V and 4 bases from J, with 11 bases between. This CDR3 reads CASSWGRGNQPQHF. Here the CDR3 DNA reads TGTGCCAGCAGTTGGGGGAGGGGGAATCAGCCCCAGCATTTT.